This T cell receptor (beta chain) was recorded in a study of regulatory T cells in long-lasting Graves disease. The CDR3 is 15 residues long. Germline trimming cut 4 bases from V and 2 bases from J; bases unmatched to any gene: 7. CDR1 and CDR2 from the germline V gene are SGHNT and YYREEE (reference sequence). iRepertoire HTBI primers and Arm-PCR of CDR3 regions built TCR beta libraries. MiXCR was run by TCRdb on the multiplex PCR reads, yielding one entry per CDR3 protein. There are about 430,000 distinct CDR3 sequences in the sample; roughly 21% occur only once, and over 11% lies in the top ten. This clonotype has just a few counts. Time point of the sample: persistent/refractory GD, antithyroid drugs over 5 years with positive TRAb. Scientists built the TCR library using RNA that was extracted from PBMCs.

The chain couples TRBV5-4 to TRBJ2-5; 8 bases align to TRBD2. The sequenced sample was peripheral blood mononuclear cells (PBMCs), obtained when the disease was refractory, from a patient treated with antithyroid drugs. The sequence was obtained from a female donor with Graves disease. The CDR3 coding sequence is TGTGCCAGCAGCCGACAACTAGCGGTACAAGAGACCCAGTACTTC. Translation: CASSRQLAVQETQYF. Complete variable domain (other parts from reference TRBV5-4 and TRBJ2-5): ETGVTQSPTHLIKTRGQQVTLRCSSQSGHNTVSWYQQALGQGPQFIFQYYREEENGRGNFPPRFSGLQFPNYSSELNVNALELDDSALYLCASSRQLAVQETQYFGPGTRLLVL.